The 2 T cell receptor beta chains in this list originate from one sample, sequenced in a study of T cell responses to AZD1222 COVID-19 vaccine. Some clones are missing from TCRdb's copy, which holds only in-frame ones; the method was immunoSEQ multiplex PCR. This sample has roughly 80,000 clones, with roughly 87% found just once. The sequences come from peripheral blood, collected on day 0 of MenACWY control vaccination. These receptors were obtained from an adult in good health.

The chain couples TRBV7-2 to TRBJ1-6; tentative D call: TRBD1 (6 bases). V was clipped by 6 bases and J by 6 bases, with 15 bases between them. Germline lookup yields CDR1 SGHTA and CDR2 FQGNSA. The CDR3 totals 15 residues. The CDR3 DNA reads as TGTGCCAGCAGGCGCGGACAGAGCACTAATTCACCCCTCCACTTT. As protein: CASRRGQSTNSPLHF.

V usage is TRBV4-1 and J usage is TRBJ1-1; no clear D gene. V lost 0 bases and J 9 bases, leaving 14 bases between the germline ends. The CDR3 sequence is 14 residues long. The V gene's germline CDR1 is MGHRA and CDR2 YSYEKL. The CDR3 is CASSQEVPGSKAFF. DNA for the CDR3: TGCGCCAGCAGCCAAGAGGTCCCCGGGAGCAAAGCTTTCTTT.